The following is a T cell receptor beta chain sequence with its context. Its antigen is unidentified. CDR1 SGHDT and CDR2 YYEEEE come from the germline V gene. CDR3 size: 16 residues. The V end was cut by 3 bases, the J end by 1 base, with 14 bases between. The sample originates from a study of T cell repertoires in cytomegalovirus infection. For the study at large: Indications came from public TCR beta signatures; they pointed to CMV infection and to a matching HLA type.

From the reads, TCRdb called clonotypes with MiXCR, one entry per CDR3 protein. The sample yields under 300,000 distinct CDR3 sequences, over 15% seen once. Overall study findings and caveats: Dominating the ex vivo response were HLA-C-restricted CMV-specific TCR beta clonotypes. CMV carriers with the relevant HLA were identified by cumulative public TCR beta family frequency.

This TCR was sampled from a human donor in good health (CMV status not recorded). Some clones in this sample may be carry-over from other donors' samples. The chain is built from TRBV5-6 and TRBJ2-1, with D perhaps given as TRBD1 or TRBD2 (5 bases each). The sample consisted of CD8+ T cells from PBMCs. In DNA, the CDR3 is TGTGCCAGCAGCTCCGTTTTGGGGGAGTCCTACAATGAGCAGTTCTTC. The encoded protein is CASSSVLGESYNEQFF.